This is a list of T cell receptor beta chains from one sample in a study of CD8 T cells in Susac syndrome. TCRdb reprocessed the immunoSEQ multiplex PCR reads via MiXCR and lists one record per CDR3 protein. This sample yields a few hundred thousand distinct CDR3 sequences, of which around 95% are seen a single time; approximately 0.082% belongs to the top ten. Sample: CD4+ T cells from PBMCs. These receptors were collected from a human donor with multiple sclerosis. Each CDR3 is given without its conserved first and last residue. Each record gives: V gene, J gene, CDR3 protein.

V gene: TRBV2
J gene: TRBJ1-2
CDR3 protein: ASSEGGRRYGYT

V gene: TRBV29-1
J gene: TRBJ1-4
CDR3 protein: SVAQGANEKLF

V gene: TRBV5-6
J gene: TRBJ2-2
CDR3 protein: ASSYINAGELF

V gene: TRBV7-8
J gene: TRBJ2-1
CDR3 protein: ASSSLTSEHYNEQF

V gene: TRBV4-1
J gene: TRBJ1-5
CDR3 protein: ASSQDFNQPQH

V gene: TRBV29-1
J gene: TRBJ1-1
CDR3 protein: SVEAAFKPVEAF

V gene: TRBV9
J gene: TRBJ1-6
CDR3 protein: ASSVETRLGDSPLH

V gene: TRBV7-3
J gene: TRBJ2-3
CDR3 protein: ASSLSSGGSDTQY

V gene: TRBV20-1
J gene: TRBJ1-5
CDR3 protein: SARVSGRNQPQH

V gene: TRBV9
J gene: TRBJ2-3
CDR3 protein: ASSVVDRGGTDTQY

V gene: TRBV25-1
J gene: TRBJ1-2
CDR3 protein: ASSTGWGYT

V gene: TRBV7-2
J gene: TRBJ2-4
CDR3 protein: ASSSNRGDIQY

V gene: TRBV18
J gene: TRBJ2-5
CDR3 protein: ASSPTRVGETQY

V gene: TRBV30
J gene: TRBJ1-1
CDR3 protein: AWSVQGFTEAF

V gene: TRBV20-1
J gene: TRBJ2-5
CDR3 protein: SATTLGETQY

V gene: TRBV29-1
J gene: TRBJ2-2
CDR3 protein: SAAGGSTGELF

V gene: TRBV18
J gene: TRBJ1-5
CDR3 protein: ASSPGAADSNQPQH

V gene: TRBV14
J gene: TRBJ2-7
CDR3 protein: ASSLLTTFHEQY

V gene: TRBV19
J gene: TRBJ1-6
CDR3 protein: ASGGTVNSPLH

V gene: TRBV18
J gene: TRBJ1-1
CDR3 protein: ASSPLVGKVNTEAF

V gene: TRBV3-1
J gene: TRBJ2-1
CDR3 protein: ASSQELPSYNEQF

V gene: TRBV7-3
J gene: TRBJ2-6
CDR3 protein: ASSRTGPGANVLT

V gene: TRBV18
J gene: TRBJ1-5
CDR3 protein: ASSTGTSFGSNQPQH

V gene: TRBV6-2/TRBV6-3
J gene: TRBJ1-5
CDR3 protein: ASSYSNRVGDQPQH

V gene: TRBV20-1
J gene: TRBJ1-2
CDR3 protein: SARSGTDYGYT

V gene: TRBV23-1
J gene: TRBJ2-5
CDR3 protein: ASRYRSQETQY

V gene: TRBV24-1
J gene: TRBJ2-3
CDR3 protein: ATSDPGRGSTQY

V gene: TRBV27
J gene: TRBJ1-5
CDR3 protein: ASSSTGGSVNQPQH

V gene: TRBV9
J gene: TRBJ2-3
CDR3 protein: ASGLRGALTDTQY

V gene: TRBV30
J gene: TRBJ1-6
CDR3 protein: AWNGQPNSPLH

V gene: TRBV29-1
J gene: TRBJ1-5
CDR3 protein: SVGTVPDQPQH

V gene: TRBV20-1
J gene: TRBJ2-3
CDR3 protein: SAEKGGGDTDTQY

V gene: TRBV3-1
J gene: TRBJ1-5
CDR3 protein: ATSKGPYQPQH

V gene: TRBV29-1
J gene: TRBJ2-5
CDR3 protein: SVEERGRSH

V gene: TRBV12-3/TRBV12-4
J gene: TRBJ2-1
CDR3 protein: ATTGFSGGALNEQF

V gene: TRBV12-3/TRBV12-4
J gene: TRBJ2-3
CDR3 protein: ASSLELGWTDTQY

V gene: TRBV12-3/TRBV12-4
J gene: TRBJ2-7
CDR3 protein: ASSSVGEQY

V gene: TRBV6-6
J gene: TRBJ1-6
CDR3 protein: ASSPPDRVGGSPLH

V gene: TRBV4-2
J gene: TRBJ2-1
CDR3 protein: ASSRGEGLNEQF

V gene: TRBV23-1
J gene: TRBJ1-5
CDR3 protein: ASSHKSDSNQPQH

V gene: TRBV7-3
J gene: TRBJ1-6
CDR3 protein: ASSPDRLPHSPLH

V gene: TRBV5-1
J gene: TRBJ2-3
CDR3 protein: ASSSPDRPGADTQY

V gene: TRBV18
J gene: TRBJ1-2
CDR3 protein: ASSPRVESGTNYGYT